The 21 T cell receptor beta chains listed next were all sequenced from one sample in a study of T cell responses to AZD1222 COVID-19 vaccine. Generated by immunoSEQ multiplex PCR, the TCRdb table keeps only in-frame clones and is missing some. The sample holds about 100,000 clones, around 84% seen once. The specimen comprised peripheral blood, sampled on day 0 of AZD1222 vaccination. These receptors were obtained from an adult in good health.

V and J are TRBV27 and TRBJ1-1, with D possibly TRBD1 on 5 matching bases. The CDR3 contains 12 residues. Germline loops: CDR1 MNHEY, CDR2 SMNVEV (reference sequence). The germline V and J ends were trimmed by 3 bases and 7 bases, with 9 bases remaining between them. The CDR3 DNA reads TGTGCCAGCAGTTTGGCCGGGGGTGAAGCTTTCTTT. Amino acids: CASSLAGGEAFF.

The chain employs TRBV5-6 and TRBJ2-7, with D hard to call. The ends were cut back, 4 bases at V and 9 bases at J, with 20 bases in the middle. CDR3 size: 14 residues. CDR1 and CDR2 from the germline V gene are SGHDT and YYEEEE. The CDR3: CASSPEWADQVQYF. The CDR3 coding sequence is TGTGCCAGCAGCCCCGAGTGGGCGGATCAGGTGCAGTACTTC.

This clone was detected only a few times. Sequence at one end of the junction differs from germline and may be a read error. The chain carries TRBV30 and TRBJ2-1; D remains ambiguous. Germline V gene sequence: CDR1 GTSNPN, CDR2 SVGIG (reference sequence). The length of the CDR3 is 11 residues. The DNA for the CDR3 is TGTGCCTGGAGCCTCGGTCGGGCCAGGATCTTC. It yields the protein CAWSLGRARIF.

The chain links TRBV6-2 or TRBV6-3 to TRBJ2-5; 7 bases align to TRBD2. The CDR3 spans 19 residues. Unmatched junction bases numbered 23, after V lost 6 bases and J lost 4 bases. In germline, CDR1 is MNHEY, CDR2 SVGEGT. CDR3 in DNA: TGTGCCAGCAGCCCCCGTCGTTACTCGGGAGGTGGGGTCGGAGAGACCCAGTACTTC. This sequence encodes CASSPRRYSGGGVGETQYF.

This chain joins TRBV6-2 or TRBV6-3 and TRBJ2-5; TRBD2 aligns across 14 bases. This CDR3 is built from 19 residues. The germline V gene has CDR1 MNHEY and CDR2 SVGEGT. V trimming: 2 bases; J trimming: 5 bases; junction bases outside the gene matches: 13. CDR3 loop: CASSYPPGLAGVRWETQYF. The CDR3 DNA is TGTGCCAGCAGTTACCCACCGGGACTAGCGGGAGTACGATGGGAGACCCAGTACTTC.

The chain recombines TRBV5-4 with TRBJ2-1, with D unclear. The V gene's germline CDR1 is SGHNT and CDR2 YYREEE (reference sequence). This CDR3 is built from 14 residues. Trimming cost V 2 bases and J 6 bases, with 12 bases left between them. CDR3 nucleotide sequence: TGTGCCAGCAGCTTCCCGGACGGTAGCAATGAGCAGTTCTTC. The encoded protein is CASSFPDGSNEQFF.

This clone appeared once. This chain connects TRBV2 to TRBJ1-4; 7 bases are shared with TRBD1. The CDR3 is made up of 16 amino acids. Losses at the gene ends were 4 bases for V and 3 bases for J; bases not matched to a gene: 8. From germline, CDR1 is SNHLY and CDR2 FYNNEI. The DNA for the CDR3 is TGTGCCAGCAGTGGGGGCAGGGGGGCCGCTAATGAAAAACTGTTTTTT. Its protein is CASSGGRGAANEKLFF.

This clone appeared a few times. The CDR3 DNA sequence: TGTGCCAGCAGTGAAGGGGGGAGGCCCAGAACCACCATATATTTT. Translating gives CASSEGGRPRTTIYF. The V gene is TRBV6-1, the J gene TRBJ1-3, with a possible D match to TRBD1 (5 bases). The CDR3 extends over 15 amino acids. From germline, CDR1 is MNHNS and CDR2 SASEGT. Between the trimmed V and J ends, which lost 1 base and 9 bases, there was a span of 16 bases.

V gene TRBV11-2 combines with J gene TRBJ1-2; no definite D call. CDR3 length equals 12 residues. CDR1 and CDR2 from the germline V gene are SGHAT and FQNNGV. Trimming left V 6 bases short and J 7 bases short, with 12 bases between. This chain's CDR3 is CASSPGSAGYTF. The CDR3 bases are TGTGCCAGCAGTCCCGGATCGGCTGGCTACACCTTC.

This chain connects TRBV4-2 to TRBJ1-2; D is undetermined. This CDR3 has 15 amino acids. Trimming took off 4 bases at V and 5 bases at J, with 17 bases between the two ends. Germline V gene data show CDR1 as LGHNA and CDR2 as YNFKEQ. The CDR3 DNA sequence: TGTGCCAGCAGCCCCTCGGACTCGGTGAGGTATGGCTACACCTTC. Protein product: CASSPSDSVRYGYTF.

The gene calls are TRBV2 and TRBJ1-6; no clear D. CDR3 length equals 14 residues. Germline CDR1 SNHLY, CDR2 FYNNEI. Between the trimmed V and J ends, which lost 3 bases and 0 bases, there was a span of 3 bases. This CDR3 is CASSESSYNSPLHF. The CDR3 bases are TGTGCCAGCAGTGAGAGCTCCTATAATTCACCCCTCCACTTT.

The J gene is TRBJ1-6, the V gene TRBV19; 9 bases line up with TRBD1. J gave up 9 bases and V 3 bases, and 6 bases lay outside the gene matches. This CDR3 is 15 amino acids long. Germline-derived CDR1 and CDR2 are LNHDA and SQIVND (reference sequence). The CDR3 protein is CASSISDRGSSPLHF. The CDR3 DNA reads TGTGCCAGTAGTATTTCGGACAGGGGTAGTTCACCCCTCCACTTT.

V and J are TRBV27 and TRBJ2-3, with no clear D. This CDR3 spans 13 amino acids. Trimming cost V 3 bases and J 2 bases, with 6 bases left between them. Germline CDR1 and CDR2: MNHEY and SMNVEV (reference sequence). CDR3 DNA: TGTGCCAGCAGTTTCGCGATCACAGATACGCAGTATTTT. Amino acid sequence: CASSFAITDTQYF.

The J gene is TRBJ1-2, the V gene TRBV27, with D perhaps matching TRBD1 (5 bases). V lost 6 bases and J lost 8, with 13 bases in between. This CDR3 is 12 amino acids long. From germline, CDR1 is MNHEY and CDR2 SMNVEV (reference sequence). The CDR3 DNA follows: TGTGCCAGCAGACCCTCGCAGGGCGGCTACACCTTC. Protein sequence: CASRPSQGGYTF.

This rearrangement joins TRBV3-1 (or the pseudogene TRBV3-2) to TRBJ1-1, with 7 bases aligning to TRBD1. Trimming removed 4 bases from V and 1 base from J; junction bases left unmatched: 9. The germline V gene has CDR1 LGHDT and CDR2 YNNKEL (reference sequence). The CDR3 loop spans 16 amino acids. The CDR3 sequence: CASSRGTVGSNTEAFF. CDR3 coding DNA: TGTGCCAGCAGCCGCGGGACAGTGGGTTCGAACACTGAAGCTTTCTTT.

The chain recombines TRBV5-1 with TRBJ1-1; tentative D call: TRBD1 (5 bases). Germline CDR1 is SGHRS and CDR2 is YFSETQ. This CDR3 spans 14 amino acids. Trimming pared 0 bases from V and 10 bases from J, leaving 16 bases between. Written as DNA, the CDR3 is TGCGCCAGCAGCTTGGCCGGTAGGGGTTCGGGAGCTTTCTTT. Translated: CASSLAGRGSGAFF.

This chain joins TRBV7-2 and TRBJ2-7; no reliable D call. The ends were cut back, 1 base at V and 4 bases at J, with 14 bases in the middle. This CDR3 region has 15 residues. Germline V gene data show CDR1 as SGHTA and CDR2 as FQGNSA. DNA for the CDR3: TGTGCCAGCAGCTTAGTTTCCCGGAAGCTATACGAGCAGTACTTC. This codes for CASSLVSRKLYEQYF. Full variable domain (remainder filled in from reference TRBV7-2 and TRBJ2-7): GAGVSQSPSNKVTEKGKDVELRCDPISGHTALYWYRQSLGQGLEFLIYFQGNSAPDKSGLPSDRFSAERTGGSVSTLTIQRTQQEDSAVYLCASSLVSRKLYEQYFGPGTRLTVT.

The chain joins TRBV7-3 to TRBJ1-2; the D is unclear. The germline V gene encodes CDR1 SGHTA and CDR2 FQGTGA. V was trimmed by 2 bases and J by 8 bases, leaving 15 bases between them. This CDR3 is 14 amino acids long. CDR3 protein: CASSLLPGDGGYTF. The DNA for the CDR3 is TGTGCCAGCAGCTTACTTCCAGGCGACGGAGGCTACACCTTC.

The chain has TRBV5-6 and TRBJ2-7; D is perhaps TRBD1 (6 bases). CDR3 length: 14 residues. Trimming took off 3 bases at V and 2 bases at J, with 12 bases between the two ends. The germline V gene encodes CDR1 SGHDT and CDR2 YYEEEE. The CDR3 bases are TGTGCCAGCAGCTCCTCGGGACACCCCTACGAGCAGTACTTC. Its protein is CASSSSGHPYEQYF. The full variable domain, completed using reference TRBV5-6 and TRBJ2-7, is DAGVTQSPTHLIKTRGQQVTLRCSPKSGHDTVSWYQQALGQGPQFIFQYYEEEERQRGNFPDRFSGHQFPNYSSELNVNALLLGDSALYLCASSSSGHPYEQYFGPGTRLTVT.

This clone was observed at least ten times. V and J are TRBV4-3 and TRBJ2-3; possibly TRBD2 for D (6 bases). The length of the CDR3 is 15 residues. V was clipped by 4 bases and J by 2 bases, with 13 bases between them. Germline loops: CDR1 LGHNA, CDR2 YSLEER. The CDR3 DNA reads TGCGCCAGCAGCCGGGGGACTTCCGACACAGATACGCAGTATTTT. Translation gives CASSRGTSDTDTQYF.

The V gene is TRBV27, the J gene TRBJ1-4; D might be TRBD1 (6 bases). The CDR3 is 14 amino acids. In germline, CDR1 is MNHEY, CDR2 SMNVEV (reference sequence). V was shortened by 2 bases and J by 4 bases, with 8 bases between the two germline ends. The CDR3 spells CASSLRGGNEKLFF. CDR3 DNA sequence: TGTGCCAGCAGTTTACGAGGGGGTAATGAAAAACTGTTTTTT. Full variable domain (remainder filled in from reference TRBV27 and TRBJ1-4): EAQVTQNPRYLITVTGKKLTVTCSQNMNHEYMSWYRQDPGLGLRQIYYSMNVEVTDKGDVPEGYKVSRKEKRNFPLILESPSPNQTSLYFCASSLRGGNEKLFFGSGTQLSVL.